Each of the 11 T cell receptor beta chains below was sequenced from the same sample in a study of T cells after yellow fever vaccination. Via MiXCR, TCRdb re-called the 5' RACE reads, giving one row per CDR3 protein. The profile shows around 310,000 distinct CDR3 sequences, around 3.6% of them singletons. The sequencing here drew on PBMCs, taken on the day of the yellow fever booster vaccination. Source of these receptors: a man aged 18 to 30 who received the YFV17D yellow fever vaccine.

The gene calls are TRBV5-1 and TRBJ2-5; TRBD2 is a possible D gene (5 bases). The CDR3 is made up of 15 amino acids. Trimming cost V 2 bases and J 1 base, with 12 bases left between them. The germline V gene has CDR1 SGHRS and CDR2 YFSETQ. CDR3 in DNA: TGCGCCAGCAGCTTTTCCTACAGCGGCCAAGAGACCCAGTACTTC. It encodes CASSFSYSGQETQYF.

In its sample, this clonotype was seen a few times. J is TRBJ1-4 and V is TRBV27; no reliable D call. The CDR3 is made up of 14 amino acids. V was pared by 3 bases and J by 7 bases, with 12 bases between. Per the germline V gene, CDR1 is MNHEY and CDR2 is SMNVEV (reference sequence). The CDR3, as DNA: TGTGCCAGCAGTTTTGAGGGATTTGGTGAAAAACTGTTTTTT. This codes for CASSFEGFGEKLFF.

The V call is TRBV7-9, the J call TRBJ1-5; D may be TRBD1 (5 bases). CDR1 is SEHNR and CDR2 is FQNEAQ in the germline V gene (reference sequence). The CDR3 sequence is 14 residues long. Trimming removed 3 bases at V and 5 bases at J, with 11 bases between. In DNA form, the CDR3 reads TGTGCCAGCAGCTTGCAGGGTTCCCATCAGCCCCAGCATTTT. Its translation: CASSLQGSHQPQHF.

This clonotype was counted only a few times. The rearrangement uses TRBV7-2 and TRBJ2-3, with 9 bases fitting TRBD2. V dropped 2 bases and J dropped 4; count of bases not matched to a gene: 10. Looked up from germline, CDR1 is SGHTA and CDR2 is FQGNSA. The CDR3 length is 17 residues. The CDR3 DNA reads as TGTGCCAGCAGCTTAACGAGGCTAGCGGGGAGGGCAGATACGCAGTATTTT. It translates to CASSLTRLAGRADTQYF. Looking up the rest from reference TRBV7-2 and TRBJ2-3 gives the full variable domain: GAGVSQSPSNKVTEKGKDVELRCDPISGHTALYWYRQSLGQGLEFLIYFQGNSAPDKSGLPSDRFSAERTGGSVSTLTIQRTQQEDSAVYLCASSLTRLAGRADTQYFGPGTRLTVL.

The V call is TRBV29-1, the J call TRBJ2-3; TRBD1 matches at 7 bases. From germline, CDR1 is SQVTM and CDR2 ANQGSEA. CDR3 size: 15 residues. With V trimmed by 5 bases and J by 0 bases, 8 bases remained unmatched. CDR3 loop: CSVSPGTVSTDTQYF. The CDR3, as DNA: TGCAGCGTTTCCCCCGGGACAGTTAGCACAGATACGCAGTATTTT.

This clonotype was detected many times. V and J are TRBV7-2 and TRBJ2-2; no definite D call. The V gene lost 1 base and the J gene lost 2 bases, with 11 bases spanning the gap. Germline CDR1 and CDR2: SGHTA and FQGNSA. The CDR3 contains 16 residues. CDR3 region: CASSLDRRINTGELFF. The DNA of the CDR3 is TGTGCCAGCAGCTTAGATCGCAGAATTAACACCGGGGAGCTGTTTTTT.

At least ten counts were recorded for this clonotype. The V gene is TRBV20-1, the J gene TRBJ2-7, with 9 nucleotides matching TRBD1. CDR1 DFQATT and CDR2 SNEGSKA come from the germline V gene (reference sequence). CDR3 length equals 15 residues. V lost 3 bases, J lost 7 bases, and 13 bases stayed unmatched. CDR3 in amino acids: CSARPGQGIGYEQYV. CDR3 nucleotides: TGCAGTGCTAGGCCGGGACAGGGTATAGGGTATGAGCAGTACGTC.

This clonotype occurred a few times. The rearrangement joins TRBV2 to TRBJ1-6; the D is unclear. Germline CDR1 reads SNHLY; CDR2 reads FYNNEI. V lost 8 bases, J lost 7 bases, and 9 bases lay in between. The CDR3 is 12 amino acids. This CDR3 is CASDTSNSPLHF. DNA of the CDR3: TGTGCCAGCGACACGAGCAATTCACCCCTCCACTTT.

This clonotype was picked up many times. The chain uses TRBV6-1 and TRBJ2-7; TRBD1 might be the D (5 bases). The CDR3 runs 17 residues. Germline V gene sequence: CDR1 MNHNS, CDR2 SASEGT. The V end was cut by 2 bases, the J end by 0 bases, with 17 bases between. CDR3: CASSEWVWWGSSYEQYF. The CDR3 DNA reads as TGTGCCAGCAGTGAATGGGTTTGGTGGGGCAGCTCCTACGAGCAGTACTTC.

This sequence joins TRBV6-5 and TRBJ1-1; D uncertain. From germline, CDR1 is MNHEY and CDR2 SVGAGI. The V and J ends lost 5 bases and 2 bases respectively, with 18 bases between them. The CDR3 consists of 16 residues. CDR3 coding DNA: TGTGCCAGCAGTCGAACCGGTATAGCTTTAAACACTGAAGCTTTCTTT. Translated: CASSRTGIALNTEAFF.

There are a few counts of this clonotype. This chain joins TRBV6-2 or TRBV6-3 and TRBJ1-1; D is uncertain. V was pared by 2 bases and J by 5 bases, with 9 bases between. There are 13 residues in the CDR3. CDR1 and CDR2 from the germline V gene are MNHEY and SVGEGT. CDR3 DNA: TGTGCCAGCAGTTACGGTGTGGGAACTGAAGCTTTCTTT. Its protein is CASSYGVGTEAFF.